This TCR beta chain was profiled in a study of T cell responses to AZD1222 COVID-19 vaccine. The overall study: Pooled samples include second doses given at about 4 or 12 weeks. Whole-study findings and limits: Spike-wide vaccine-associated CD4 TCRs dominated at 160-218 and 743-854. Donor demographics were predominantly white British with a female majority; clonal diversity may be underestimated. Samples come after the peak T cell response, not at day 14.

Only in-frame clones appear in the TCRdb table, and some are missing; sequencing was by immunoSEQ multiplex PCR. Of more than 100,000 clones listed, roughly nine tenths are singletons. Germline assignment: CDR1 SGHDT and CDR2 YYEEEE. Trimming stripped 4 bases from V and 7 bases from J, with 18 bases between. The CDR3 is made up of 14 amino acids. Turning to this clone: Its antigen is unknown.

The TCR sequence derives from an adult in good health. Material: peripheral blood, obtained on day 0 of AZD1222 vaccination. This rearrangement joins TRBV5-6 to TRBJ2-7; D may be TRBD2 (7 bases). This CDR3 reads CASSQGGDFDEQYF. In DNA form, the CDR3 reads TGTGCCAGCAGCCAAGGGGGGGACTTCGATGAGCAGTACTTC.